A single sample gave rise to the 26 T cell receptor beta chains below, sequenced in a study of blood T cell repertoires in COVID-19. Here immunoSEQ multiplex PCR was the method, and the copy in TCRdb shows in-frame clones only, minus some. The sample includes about 180,000 clones, about 80% of them seen just once. What was sequenced was peripheral blood. All receptors come from a human donor in a cohort sampled during active COVID-19.

The chain links TRBV28 to TRBJ2-7, with 10 bases that match TRBD1. Per germline, CDR1 MDHEN and CDR2 SYDVKM. V lost 6 bases to trimming and J lost 6 bases; unmatched junction nucleotides: 8. This CDR3 contains 14 residues. CDR3 residues: CASSGGQGRSEQYF. The CDR3, as DNA: TGTGCCAGCAGCGGGGGACAGGGGCGTTCCGAGCAGTACTTC. Complete variable domain (other parts from reference TRBV28 and TRBJ2-7): DVKVTQSSRYLVKRTGEKVFLECVQDMDHENMFWYRQDPGLGLRLIYFSYDVKMKEKGDIPEGYSVSREKKERFSLILESASTNQTSMYLCASSGGQGRSEQYFGPGTRLTVT.

The chain is built from TRBV7-9 and TRBJ2-3; D perhaps matches TRBD2 (5 bases). CDR1 is SEHNR and CDR2 is FQNEAQ in the germline V gene (reference sequence). V lost 6 bases, J lost 0 bases, and 13 bases lay in between. The CDR3 totals 15 residues. The CDR3 DNA sequence: TGTGCCAGCAGTCGGAGGATCGGGAGCACAGATACGCAGTATTTT. Protein sequence: CASSRRIGSTDTQYF.

V and J are TRBV27 and TRBJ1-2; a possible D gene is TRBD1 (6 bases). This CDR3 has 15 residues. Trimming stripped 3 bases from V and 4 bases from J, with 15 bases between. Germline loops: CDR1 MNHEY, CDR2 SMNVEV (reference sequence). The CDR3 nucleotides are TGTGCCAGCAGTTTCAGGGGAGGGGAAAGCTATGGCTACACCTTC. Translation gives CASSFRGGESYGYTF.

There are a few counts of this clone. The chain is built from TRBV19 and TRBJ2-7, with 11 bases fitting TRBD2. Per the germline V gene, CDR1 is LNHDA and CDR2 is SQIVND (reference sequence). CDR3 length: 15 amino acids. Trimming at V came to 6 bases and at J to 7 bases, leaving 11 bases not matched to a gene. CDR3 bases: TGTGCCAGTAGCCCACCGGGACTAGCGGCCCAAGAGCAGTACTTC. It translates to CASSPPGLAAQEQYF.

This clone was counted a single time. The chain has TRBV10-3 and TRBJ1-6; 7 bases are a match to TRBD1. Germline-derived CDR1 and CDR2 are ENHRY and SYGVKD. After removal of 5 bases from V and 7 bases from J, the junction contained 5 bases not matched to a gene. The length of the CDR3 is 14 residues. CDR3: CAISPGTENSPLHF. The CDR3 DNA is TGTGCCATCAGTCCCGGGACAGAGAATTCACCCCTCCACTTT.

The chain combines TRBV6-5 with TRBJ1-1, with 7 bases fitting TRBD1. CDR1 is MNHEY, CDR2 SVGAGI, per germline. V was clipped by 4 bases and J by 4 bases; unmatched bases: 6. This CDR3 has 14 amino acids. CDR3 sequence reads: CASSFGQASTEAFF. In DNA, the CDR3 is TGTGCCAGCAGTTTCGGACAGGCTTCCACTGAAGCTTTCTTT.

The chain couples TRBV12-3 or TRBV12-4 to TRBJ2-7; 10 bases are a match to TRBD1. Unmatched junction bases numbered 2, after V lost 6 bases and J lost 6 bases. The CDR3 contains 12 residues. CDR3 protein: CASSGTGVEQYF. The CDR3 DNA is TGTGCCAGCAGCGGGACAGGGGTCGAGCAGTACTTC.

This clone was seen only once. This chain joins TRBV6-6 and TRBJ2-7; TRBD1 agrees at 7 bases. The trim removed 6 bases at V and 3 bases at J, leaving 5 bases unmatched. CDR3 size: 13 residues. CDR1 and CDR2 (germline): MNHNY, SVGAGI (reference sequence). CDR3 in DNA: TGTGCCAGCAGGACGGGACAGAACTACGAGCAGTACTTC. It yields the protein CASRTGQNYEQYF.

This chain uses TRBV10-3 with TRBJ2-1, with TRBD2 matching over 7 bases. The J segment lost 4 bases and the V segment lost 0 bases, leaving 6 bases of the junction unmatched. CDR1 is ENHRY, CDR2 SYGVKD, per germline. The CDR3 contains 16 residues. The CDR3 here is CAISESSSGAYNEQFF. In nucleotides, the CDR3 is TGTGCCATCAGTGAGTCATCTAGCGGAGCATACAATGAGCAGTTCTTC.

The chain carries TRBV6-5 and TRBJ1-2, with 7 bases that match TRBD1. CDR3 length: 12 amino acids. CDR1 and CDR2 (germline): MNHEY, SVGAGI. V trimming: 7 bases; J trimming: 8 bases; junction bases outside the gene matches: 7. CDR3: CASTPGQFGYTF. DNA of the CDR3: TGTGCCAGCACCCCGGGACAGTTCGGCTACACCTTC.

The genes are TRBV7-3 and TRBJ2-7, with 9 bases that match TRBD1. After removal of 4 bases from V and 5 bases from J, the junction contained 9 bases not matched to a gene. The CDR3 totals 15 residues. Germline CDR1 reads SGHTA; CDR2 reads FQGTGA. The CDR3 sequence is CASSSSGDRVNEQYF. The CDR3 nucleotides read TGTGCCAGCAGCTCTTCGGGGGACAGGGTCAACGAGCAGTACTTC. Using reference TRBV7-3 and TRBJ2-7 for the parts outside the CDR3, the full variable domain is GAGVSQTPSNKVTEKGKYVELRCDPISGHTALYWYRQSLGQGPEFLIYFQGTGAADDSGLPNDRFFAVRPEGSVSTLKIQRTERGDSAVYLCASSSSGDRVNEQYFGPGTRLTVT.

The chain is built from TRBV10-3 and TRBJ2-3; 8 nucleotides match TRBD2. CDR1 is ENHRY, CDR2 SYGVKD, per germline. CDR3 length: 17 amino acids. With V trimmed by 0 bases and J by 6 bases, 11 bases remained unmatched. The CDR3 protein is CAISESTPGGRMDTQYF. In DNA form, the CDR3 reads TGTGCCATCAGTGAGTCCACCCCGGGCGGGAGGATGGATACGCAGTATTTT.

The CDR3 reads CASSQGTGLNAGELFF. In DNA, the CDR3 is TGCGCCAGCAGCCAAGGGACAGGGTTGAATGCCGGGGAGCTGTTTTTT. The chain joins TRBV4-1 to TRBJ2-2, with TRBD1 matching 8 bases. From germline, CDR1 is MGHRA and CDR2 YSYEKL. V was pared by 1 base and J by 6 bases, with 7 bases of the junction left unmatched. The CDR3 contains 16 residues.

This sequence joins TRBV19 and TRBJ1-2; no reliable D call. CDR3 length: 15 amino acids. Germline assignment: CDR1 LNHDA and CDR2 SQIVND (reference sequence). Trimming left V 3 bases short and J 4 bases short, with 15 bases between. The CDR3 bases are TGTGCCAGTAGTATTTCGTCCGGGGTAGCCTATGGCTACACCTTC. Translating gives CASSISSGVAYGYTF.

The V and J genes are TRBV7-8 and TRBJ2-7; D call uncertain. Trimming shortened V by 0 bases and J by 0 bases, and 9 bases separated the two germline ends. Germline assignment: CDR1 SGHVS and CDR2 FQNEAQ. The CDR3 sequence is 15 residues long. The CDR3 region has the DNA TGTGCCAGCAGCTTAGCGTTGGGCAGCTCCTACGAGCAGTACTTC. Translation gives CASSLALGSSYEQYF.

The V gene is TRBV24-1, the J gene TRBJ1-1, with D perhaps TRBD1 (6 bases). V lost 8 bases to trimming and J lost 1 base, with 10 bases between them. This CDR3 spans 13 amino acids. Germline loops: CDR1 KGHDR, CDR2 SFDVKD. In DNA, the CDR3 is TGTGCCACCAAGAGGACAGCGAACACTGAAGCTTTCTTT. Protein product: CATKRTANTEAFF.

The chain employs TRBV7-3 and TRBJ1-1; 8 bases line up with TRBD1. The germline gives CDR1 SGHTA, CDR2 FQGTGA. J was trimmed by 4 bases and V by 5 bases; bases with no gene match: 9. CDR3 size: 15 residues. Written as DNA, the CDR3 is TGTGCCAGCAGCCTGGCGGCAGGGGGCCTCACTGAAGCTTTCTTT. Translating gives CASSLAAGGLTEAFF.

This clone was observed a single time. The chain uses TRBV18 and TRBJ2-7, with D possibly TRBD2 on 6 matching bases. Trimming stripped 2 bases from V and 5 bases from J, with 13 bases between. The CDR3 loop spans 14 amino acids. CDR1 is KGHSH and CDR2 is LQKENI in the germline V gene. The CDR3: CASSPNLGLDEQYF. CDR3 nucleotide sequence: TGTGCCAGCTCACCAAATCTGGGACTTGACGAGCAGTACTTC.

The sample holds one count of this clone. Other DNA sequences in the same sample also yield this CDR3. The chain carries TRBV7-3 and TRBJ1-1; weak D call: TRBD1 (6 bases). The CDR3 has 13 residues. V lost 4 bases and J lost 1, with 7 bases in between. The germline CDR1 and CDR2 sequences are SGHTA and FQGTGA. The CDR3 DNA reads as TGTGCCAGCAGCTCCAGGGGGAACACTGAAGCTTTCTTT. Protein: CASSSRGNTEAFF.

The chain has TRBV7-9 and TRBJ2-3; 7 bases align to TRBD1. Per germline, CDR1 SEHNR and CDR2 FQNEAQ (reference sequence). J was trimmed by 0 bases and V by 5 bases; bases with no gene match: 5. This CDR3 contains 15 residues. The CDR3 DNA sequence: TGTGCCAGCAGCCGACAGGGTCCTAGCACAGATACGCAGTATTTT. Translation: CASSRQGPSTDTQYF.

This rearrangement joins TRBV20-1 to TRBJ2-7; 12 bases match TRBD2. Trimming removed 3 bases from V and 5 bases from J; junction bases left unmatched: 5. This CDR3 contains 14 residues. The germline V gene encodes CDR1 DFQATT and CDR2 SNEGSKA (reference sequence). The CDR3 loop reads CSASILAGGDEQYF. For the CDR3, the DNA is TGCAGTGCTAGTATCCTAGCGGGAGGGGACGAGCAGTACTTC.

This clone has just one count. The chain couples TRBV19 to TRBJ2-6, with a possible D match to TRBD2 (6 bases). CDR3 length: 16 residues. V lost 6 bases, J lost 1 base, and 13 bases lay in between. Looked up from germline, CDR1 is LNHDA and CDR2 is SQIVND (reference sequence). The CDR3 sequence: CASRPGLQSGANVLTF. The CDR3, as DNA: TGTGCCAGTAGGCCGGGACTCCAATCTGGGGCCAACGTCCTGACTTTC. Full variable domain (remainder filled in from reference TRBV19 and TRBJ2-6): DGGITQSPKYLFRKEGQNVTLSCEQNLNHDAMYWYRQDPGQGLRLIYYSQIVNDFQKGDIAEGYSVSREKKESFPLTVTSAQKNPTAFYLCASRPGLQSGANVLTFGAGSRLTVL.

The chain employs TRBV7-2 and TRBJ2-7; D call uncertain. The length of the CDR3 is 15 residues. Germline CDR1 reads SGHTA; CDR2 reads FQGNSA. Trimming shortened V by 2 bases and J by 1 base, and 12 bases separated the two germline ends. The CDR3 bases are TGTGCCAGCAGCTTAAGTCTAACGGTATCCTACGAGCAGTACTTC. This gives the protein CASSLSLTVSYEQYF. Complete variable domain (other parts from reference TRBV7-2 and TRBJ2-7): GAGVSQSPSNKVTEKGKDVELRCDPISGHTALYWYRQSLGQGLEFLIYFQGNSAPDKSGLPSDRFSAERTGGSVSTLTIQRTQQEDSAVYLCASSLSLTVSYEQYFGPGTRLTVT.

The gene calls are TRBV3-1 (or the pseudogene TRBV3-2) and TRBJ1-2, with 8 bases that match TRBD1. CDR3 length: 13 residues. Losses at the gene ends were 4 bases for V and 6 bases for J; bases not matched to a gene: 4. Germline loops: CDR1 LGHDT, CDR2 YNNKEL (reference sequence). The chain's CDR3 is CASSPGGGDGYTF. The DNA of the CDR3 is TGTGCCAGCAGCCCAGGGGGCGGGGATGGCTACACCTTC.

This clone has only a few counts. This sequence joins TRBV10-1 and TRBJ2-2; D is perhaps TRBD2 (6 bases). Germline assignment: CDR1 WNHNN and CDR2 SYGVQD (reference sequence). The germline V and J ends were trimmed by 5 bases and 4 bases, with 14 bases remaining between them. The CDR3 runs to 15 residues. CDR3 amino acids: CASSLREGGTGELFF. The DNA of the CDR3 is TGCGCCAGCAGTCTACGTGAGGGAGGCACCGGGGAGCTGTTTTTT.

V and J are TRBV5-6 and TRBJ1-2; TRBD1 matches 9 bases. CDR1 and CDR2 (germline): SGHDT, YYEEEE. The V segment lost 5 bases and the J segment 7 bases; nucleotides outside the gene matches: 6. This CDR3 has 13 amino acids. The CDR3: CASSSDRGSGYTF. The CDR3 coding sequence is TGTGCCAGCAGTTCCGACAGGGGGTCTGGCTACACCTTC. Variable domain in full (rest from reference TRBV5-6 and TRBJ1-2): DAGVTQSPTHLIKTRGQQVTLRCSPKSGHDTVSWYQQALGQGPQFIFQYYEEEERQRGNFPDRFSGHQFPNYSSELNVNALLLGDSALYLCASSSDRGSGYTFGSGTRLTVV.